This T cell receptor beta chain was retrieved from a study of blood T cells in healthy people across ages. PCR was performed a second time for about 7 to 12 cycles using a sample-barcoded 5' primer and a J-beta primer mix. TCRdb re-called the 5' RACE reads with MiXCR, one entry per CDR3 protein. The table records approximately 960,000 distinct CDR3 sequences, 29% of them present only once. This clonotype turned up a few times. Germline V CDR1 and CDR2: ENHRY, SYGVKD. The CDR3 runs 14 residues. Trimming pared 10 bases from V and 6 bases from J, leaving 21 bases between. This same sample was also taken into another study, of T cells of mothers and their children. From that report: In each mother, TCR beta CDR3 reads exceeded 8 million; in each child, they numbered some 3 million.

V and J are TRBV10-3 and TRBJ1-2; weak D call: TRBD1 (5 bases). This receptor was taken from a woman aged 40 to 50 in good health. Material for sequencing was blood. The CDR3 protein is CATAVGGFMNGYTF. The CDR3 bases are TGTGCCACCGCCGTTGGGGGGTTTATGAATGGCTACACCTTC.